The 25 T cell receptor beta chains reported below all come from one sample, sequenced in a study of blood T cell repertoires in COVID-19. Profiling relied on immunoSEQ multiplex PCR, and the TCRdb table lists in-frame clones only, not all of them. The data hold 110,000 to 150,000 clones, with 70% to 90% observed a single time. Material for sequencing was PBMCs or T cells enriched from blood (not recorded which). The source is a woman aged 40 to 50 who had recovered from COVID-19.

The V and J genes are TRBV3-1 (or the pseudogene TRBV3-2) and TRBJ1-4, with D uncertain. The CDR3 consists of 14 residues. V lost 4 bases and J 7 bases, leaving 13 bases between the germline ends. The germline CDR1 and CDR2 sequences are LGHDT and YNNKEL (reference sequence). The CDR3 DNA sequence: TGTGCCAGCAGCCCCGCCTGGGGAGTTGAAAAACTGTTTTTT. Its translation: CASSPAWGVEKLFF.

The J gene is TRBJ2-1, the V gene TRBV29-1; D is ambiguous. The V end lost 4 bases, the J end lost 6 bases, and 13 bases lay between the germline ends. Germline CDR1 SQVTM, CDR2 ANQGSEA. This CDR3 is built from 13 residues. The CDR3 loop reads CSVVGWSGNEQFF. CDR3 bases: TGCAGCGTTGTAGGCTGGTCGGGCAATGAGCAGTTCTTC.

This chain links TRBV4-1 with TRBJ2-5; 11 bases align to TRBD2. CDR3 length equals 16 residues. CDR1 and CDR2 from the germline V gene are MGHRA and YSYEKL. The junction had 9 bases not matched to a gene; V was cut back by 2 bases and J by 7 bases. The CDR3 sequence: CASSQQIAGGQGTQYF. As DNA, the CDR3 is TGCGCCAGCAGCCAACAGATAGCGGGGGGGCAGGGGACCCAGTACTTC.

The chain has TRBV5-1 and TRBJ1-5, with 10 bases matching TRBD1. The CDR3 consists of 15 residues. Germline assignment: CDR1 SGHRS and CDR2 YFSETQ. V lost 2 bases and J lost 6; bases outside the gene matches: 5. For the CDR3, the DNA is TGCGCCAGCAGCTTAGGGGACAGGGGACCTCAGCCCCAGCATTTT. Translating gives CASSLGDRGPQPQHF.

This sequence joins TRBV6-6 and TRBJ1-2, with D unresolved. The germline V gene encodes CDR1 MNHNY and CDR2 SVGAGI (reference sequence). This CDR3 has 14 residues. V was pared by 8 bases and J by 5 bases, with 18 bases between. CDR3 nucleotide sequence: TGTGCCAGCTCCTTCCGGACTCAAGAATATGGCTACACCTTC. As protein: CASSFRTQEYGYTF.

V and J are TRBV18 and TRBJ2-7, with 10 bases aligning to TRBD2. The CDR3 consists of 14 residues. The germline CDR1 and CDR2 sequences are KGHSH and LQKENI. V lost 3 bases, J lost 6 bases, and 5 bases stayed unmatched. CDR3 sequence: CASSPLAGDPEQYF. The CDR3, as DNA: TGTGCCAGCTCACCCCTAGCGGGAGACCCCGAGCAGTACTTC.

J is TRBJ2-5 and V is TRBV7-9; D ambiguous. V was cut by 1 base and J by 3 bases, with 21 bases left in between. Germline CDR1 reads SEHNR; CDR2 reads FQNEAQ (reference sequence). The CDR3 loop spans 18 amino acids. The CDR3 region is CASSLGVVGSLGEETQYF. The DNA for the CDR3 is TGTGCCAGCAGCTTAGGGGTTGTCGGCAGCCTGGGCGAAGAGACCCAGTACTTC.

The CDR3 loop reads CASSLGDSINEKLFF. The CDR3 coding sequence is TGTGCCAGCAGCTTAGGAGACAGTATAAATGAAAAACTGTTTTTT. The chain carries TRBV11-2 and TRBJ1-4; possibly TRBD1 for D (5 bases). Germline CDR1 SGHAT, CDR2 FQNNGV. This CDR3 region has 15 residues. V shed 1 base and J shed 5 bases, with 11 bases lying between them.

The chain joins TRBV6-4 to TRBJ1-1; D gene unclear. Deletions cut 4 bases from V and 0 bases from J, with 6 bases between. The germline CDR1 and CDR2 sequences are MRHNA and SNTAGT. The CDR3 is made up of 13 amino acids. DNA of the CDR3: TGTGCCAGCAGTGCGAGGCTGAACACTGAAGCTTTCTTT. Translation: CASSARLNTEAFF.

In this sample, this clone turned up once. The genes are TRBV4-1 and TRBJ2-1; 10 bases align to TRBD2. J gave up 3 bases and V 1 base, and 12 bases lay outside the gene matches. The CDR3 extends over 19 amino acids. Germline CDR1 MGHRA, CDR2 YSYEKL. The CDR3 loop is CASSQVSLAGIVGYNEQFF. As DNA, the CDR3 is TGCGCCAGCAGCCAAGTATCACTAGCGGGGATAGTGGGCTACAATGAGCAGTTCTTC.

The chain couples TRBV6-1 to TRBJ1-2, with a weak D call TRBD1 (6 bases). Trimming removed 2 bases from V and 2 bases from J, with 12 bases in between. CDR1 and CDR2 from the germline V gene are MNHNS and SASEGT. The length of the CDR3 is 15 residues. In nucleotides, the CDR3 is TGTGCCAGCAGTGAATTTGGGACACCGAACTATGGCTACACCTTC. Translated, it gives CASSEFGTPNYGYTF.

The genes are TRBV27 and TRBJ1-2; the D is unclear. Germline lookup yields CDR1 MNHEY and CDR2 SMNVEV (reference sequence). Deletions cut 8 bases from V and 6 bases from J, with 13 bases between. The CDR3 has 12 amino acids. CDR3 in amino acids: CASSTRGDGYTF. The CDR3 DNA follows: TGTGCCAGCTCCACTCGGGGAGATGGCTACACCTTC.

V is TRBV5-1 and J is TRBJ2-7, with TRBD2 identical over 12 bases. Losses at the gene ends were 4 bases for V and 6 bases for J; bases not matched to a gene: 5. This CDR3 is built from 14 residues. The germline V gene encodes CDR1 SGHRS and CDR2 YFSETQ. CDR3 in DNA: TGCGCCAGCAGCCCGGGGACTAGCGGGCCCGAGCAGTACTTC. Its protein is CASSPGTSGPEQYF.

The rearrangement links TRBV9 to TRBJ2-5; 10 positions agree with TRBD2. The CDR3 is made up of 15 amino acids. Germline CDR1 reads SGDLS; CDR2 reads YYNGEE. V trimming: 4 bases; J trimming: 1 base; junction bases outside the gene matches: 4. CDR3 loop: CASSTSGTFQETQYF. CDR3 DNA: TGTGCCAGCAGCACTAGCGGGACCTTCCAAGAGACCCAGTACTTC.

The CDR3, as DNA: TGTGCCAGCGGCAGCTCCTACAATGAGCAGTTCTTC. Translation: CASGSSYNEQFF. V gene TRBV5-4 combines with J gene TRBJ2-1, with no clear D. Germline V CDR1 and CDR2: SGHNT, YYREEE (reference sequence). This CDR3 is 12 amino acids long. V lost 7 bases and J lost 0, with 5 bases in between. Supplemented by reference TRBV5-4 and TRBJ2-1, the full variable domain reads ETGVTQSPTHLIKTRGQQVTLRCSSQSGHNTVSWYQQALGQGPQFIFQYYREEENGRGNFPPRFSGLQFPNYSSELNVNALELDDSALYLCASGSSYNEQFFGPGTRLTVL.

This rearrangement joins TRBV9 to TRBJ1-5; 12 bases line up with TRBD1. The J segment lost 16 bases and the V segment lost 0 bases, leaving 5 bases of the junction unmatched. The CDR3 has 13 residues. The germline V gene encodes CDR1 SGDLS and CDR2 YYNGEE. The CDR3 coding sequence is TGTGCCAGCAGCGTAGGGGACAGGGGGCTCCTCCATTTT. It encodes CASSVGDRGLLHF.

V usage is TRBV11-2 and J usage is TRBJ2-2; D is uncertain. V was cut by 0 bases and J by 0 bases, with 14 bases left in between. Germline CDR1 is SGHAT and CDR2 is FQNNGV. This CDR3 is built from 18 residues. The CDR3 loop reads CASSLDLAGQSNTGELFF. CDR3 DNA: TGTGCCAGCAGCTTAGATTTGGCTGGCCAATCGAACACCGGGGAGCTGTTTTTT.

The sample holds one count of this clone. The chain joins TRBV5-1 to TRBJ2-2, with TRBD2 matching 9 bases. The germline V gene has CDR1 SGHRS and CDR2 YFSETQ. The junction had 2 bases not matched to a gene; V was cut back by 5 bases and J by 3 bases. The CDR3 is 14 amino acids. Here the CDR3 reads CASRLAGYTGELFF. The CDR3, as DNA: TGCGCCAGCAGGCTAGCGGGGTACACCGGGGAGCTGTTTTTT. Together with reference TRBV5-1 and TRBJ2-2, the CDR3 gives the full variable domain: KAGVTQTPRYLIKTRGQQVTLSCSPISGHRSVSWYQQTPGQGLQFLFEYFSETQRNKGNFPGRFSGRQFSNSRSEMNVSTLELGDSALYLCASRLAGYTGELFFGEGSRLTVL.

CDR3 in amino acids: CASSPGQTYNEQFF. For the CDR3, the DNA is TGTGCCAGTAGCCCGGGTCAAACCTACAATGAGCAGTTCTTC. The rearrangement uses TRBV19 and TRBJ2-1; no reliable D call. Germline V gene sequence: CDR1 LNHDA, CDR2 SQIVND (reference sequence). The CDR3 contains 14 residues. Trimming left V 6 bases short and J 2 bases short, with 11 bases between.

Concerning this clone: At one boundary the junction diverges from the germline segment, which might be a read error. The chain recombines TRBV2 with TRBJ1-1; the D is unclear. This CDR3 is 14 amino acids long. Germline V CDR1 and CDR2: SNHLY, FYNNEI. The CDR3 sequence: CASREEGGNTEAFF. The CDR3 DNA follows: TGTGCCAGCAGGGAAGAGGGAGGGAACACTGAAGCTTTCTTT.

The V call is TRBV6-8, the J call TRBJ1-1; D is possibly TRBD1 (6 bases). The CDR3 runs to 14 residues. CDR1 and CDR2 (germline): MNHGY, SAAAGT. V lost 5 bases to trimming and J lost 4 bases, with 14 bases between them. CDR3 amino acids: CASSPRDTCTEAFF. CDR3 nucleotide sequence: TGTGCCAGCAGTCCACGGGACACCTGCACTGAAGCTTTCTTT.

The rearrangement joins TRBV29-1 to TRBJ2-1, with 10 bases fitting TRBD2. Germline trimming cut 6 bases from V and 0 bases from J; bases unmatched to any gene: 2. Germline assignment: CDR1 SQVTM and CDR2 ANQGSEA. The CDR3 totals 14 residues. The CDR3 sequence is CSVPSGSSYNEQFF. CDR3 bases: TGCAGCGTCCCTAGCGGGAGCTCCTACAATGAGCAGTTCTTC.

This clone was seen just once. The J gene is TRBJ2-1, the V gene TRBV2; TRBD2 matches 9 bases. V trimming: 4 bases; J trimming: 9 bases; junction bases outside the gene matches: 10. Germline V gives CDR1 SNHLY, CDR2 FYNNEI. The CDR3 contains 15 residues. The CDR3 DNA follows: TGTGCCAGCAGTGTCCTGACTAGCGGTACTATTGAGCAGTTCTTC. This codes for CASSVLTSGTIEQFF.

This clone was seen a single time. This chain connects TRBV10-3 to TRBJ2-7, with D possibly TRBD2 on 5 matching bases. Germline V gene data show CDR1 as ENHRY and CDR2 as SYGVKD. This CDR3 has 14 amino acids. Trimming removed 6 bases from V and 6 bases from J, with 18 bases in between. CDR3 nucleotides: TGTGCCATCAGGGGCCTCGAAATAGGAGGCGAGCAGTACTTC. Residues: CAIRGLEIGGEQYF.

The V call is TRBV6-1, the J call TRBJ1-2; the match to TRBD1 covers 7 bases. This CDR3 is built from 14 residues. Unmatched junction bases numbered 5, after V lost 3 bases and J lost 4 bases. Germline values: CDR1 MNHNS, CDR2 SASEGT. The CDR3 loop reads CASSEATGSYGYTF. The DNA for the CDR3 is TGTGCCAGCAGTGAGGCGACAGGGAGCTATGGCTACACCTTC.